The 32 T cell receptor beta chains reported below all come from one sample, sequenced in a study of tissue T cells after allogeneic stem cell transplantation. Profiling relied on immunoSEQ multiplex PCR, and the TCRdb table lists in-frame clones only, not all of them. This sample has 2,000 to 2,500 clones; 49% occur once, and the top ten carry almost 40%. Noted time point: mouse harvest day 14 after allogeneic transplant. The graft held 10^6 splenic CD5+ T cells and 10^7 T-cell-depleted bone marrow cells. Sequencing was carried out using liver tissue. The receptors here all came from a female BALB/c mouse given C57BL/6 T cells with graft-versus-host disease after an allogeneic hematopoietic cell transplant.

This clone showed up just a few times. Mouse gene names and germline throughout. With the read ending 1 residue before the CDR3 end, the germline J gene is used to fill in that end. V is TRBV12-1 and J is TRBJ2-5, with 7 bases fitting TRBD1. Germline V gives CDR1 SGHSN, CDR2 HYEKVE. J lost 2 bases, V lost 2 bases, and 3 bases had no gene match. The length of the CDR3 is 14 residues. CDR3 sequence reads: CASSPQGIQDTQYF. The CDR3 DNA, read in part, is TGTGCCAGCTCTCCACAGGGGATCCAAGACACCCAGTAC.

Points on this clone: With a far larger clone one base away, a read error is the likely cause. Gene names follow the mouse nomenclature. The read gets to within 1 residue of the CDR3 end, and the germline J gene fills in the rest. The V and J genes are TRBV13-1 and TRBJ2-3; possible D gene TRBD1, 6 bases. CDR3 length equals 15 residues. Germline CDR1 NSHNY, CDR2 SYGAGN. The sequenced part of the CDR3 DNA is TGTGCCAGCAGTGATGCCAGGGGCGGTGCAGCAACGCTGTAT. Its protein is CASSDARGGAATLY. The whole CDR3 sequence is CASSDARGGAATLYF.

On this clone: Germline and genes: mouse. Read sequence stops 1 residue before the CDR3 end, and the germline J gene provides the missing end. The chain carries TRBV26 and TRBJ1-1; D possibly corresponds to TRBD1 (6 bases). The germline gives CDR1 KGHPV, CDR2 FQNQEV (reference sequence). The CDR3 has 14 residues. V shed 5 bases and J shed 2 bases, with 12 bases lying between them. CDR3 bases read: TGTGCCAGCAGTGTCGCGGGGGGCAACACAGAAGTCTTC. It is translated as CASSVAGGNTEVF. The entire CDR3 protein reads CASSVAGGNTEVFF.

As for this clone: Any gene name here is a mouse gene name. The CDR3 end is not reached by the read, which stops 1 residue before it; the germline J gene fills it in. This chain links TRBV20 with TRBJ2-7, with D possibly matching TRBD2 (6 bases). This CDR3 comprises 13 residues. Germline V lookup: CDR1 GFQATS, CDR2 STVNSAI. Trimming took off 0 bases at V and 4 bases at J, with 10 bases between the two ends. The CDR3 is CGARESWGYEQYF. The DNA read from the CDR3 is TGTGGTGCTAGGGAGAGCTGGGGATATGAACAGTAC.

In its sample, this clone was seen a few times. The listed genes are named as in mouse. The read ends 1 residue before the CDR3 terminus; that terminus is restored from the germline J gene. The chain carries TRBV29 and TRBJ2-7, with 11 bases lining up with TRBD1. The CDR3 is 13 amino acids. V shed 4 bases, J shed 6 bases, and the junction held 2 bases outside the gene matches. The germline V gene encodes CDR1 MSHET and CDR2 SYDVDS. The CDR3 is CASSSDRGLEQYF. CDR3 bases read: TGTGCTAGCAGTTCGGACAGGGGGCTTGAACAGTAC.

For this clone: Mouse gene names and germline throughout. Read coverage stops 1 residue before the CDR3 terminus; the germline J gene supplies the remainder. V and J are TRBV13-2 and TRBJ2-7, with 10 positions matching TRBD2. Germline V CDR1 and CDR2: NNHNN, SYGAGS (reference sequence). There are 14 residues in the CDR3. Trimming removed 0 bases from V and 7 bases from J; junction bases left unmatched: 4. The CDR3 bases that were read are TGTGCCAGCGGTGATGCTGGGGGGGCGTGGGAACAGTAC. Translated: CASGDAGGAWEQY. The CDR3 as a whole reads CASGDAGGAWEQYF.

This clone is medium-sized by share. Genes and germline are mouse. The read ends 1 residue early relative to the CDR3; the germline J gene fills the gap. V is TRBV16 and J is TRBJ2-5; D unresolved. The CDR3 runs to 13 residues. Germline-derived CDR1 and CDR2 are SGHSA and FRNQAP. Trimming pared 3 bases from V and 0 bases from J, leaving 4 bases between. CDR3 amino acids: CASSFTNQDTQYF. The CDR3 DNA, read in part, is TGTGCAAGCAGCTTTACTAACCAAGACACCCAGTAC.

As regards this clone: The junction shows a germline mismatch at one end, possibly a read error. The gene names given are mouse names. Read coverage stops 1 residue before the CDR3 terminus; the germline J gene supplies the remainder. The chain uses TRBV29 and TRBJ1-5; D remains ambiguous. The CDR3 sequence is 14 residues long. Germline V gene sequence: CDR1 MSHET, CDR2 SYDVDS. The DNA read from the CDR3 is TGTGCCCGCAGTACAGCGGGCGGCAACCAGCCTCCGCTT. Amino acids: CARSTAGGNQPPL. The CDR3 in its entirety is CARSTAGGNQPPLF.

This clone was detected a few times. Each gene name is a mouse one. The CDR3 is cut off 1 residue early in the read; its end comes from the germline J gene. The chain links TRBV26 to TRBJ1-3; D may be TRBD1 (6 bases). Trimming took 6 bases from V and 8 from J, leaving 14 bases between them. The CDR3 contains 13 residues. The germline gives CDR1 KGHPV, CDR2 FQNQEV (reference sequence). The covered CDR3 bases are TGTGCCAGCAGACATGACAGGTTAGATACGCTCTAT. This gives the protein CASRHDRLDTLY. The full CDR3 protein is CASRHDRLDTLYF. The full variable domain, completed using reference TRBV26 and TRBJ1-3, is NSKVIQTPRYLVKGQGQKAKMRCIPEKGHPVVFWYQQNKNNEFKFLINFQNQEVLQQIDMTEKRFSAECPSNSPCSLEIQSSEAGDSALYLCASRHDRLDTLYFGEGSRLIVV.

This clone ranks as medium-sized (0.01 to 0.1%). The listed genes are named as in mouse. The missing CDR3 end, 1 residue past where the read stops, is filled in from the germline J gene. The chain has TRBV29 and TRBJ2-1; 7 bases match TRBD2. The CDR3 runs to 13 residues. Trimming took 5 bases from V and 2 from J; bases not matched to a gene: 0. Looked up from germline, CDR1 is MSHET and CDR2 is SYDVDS. The CDR3 DNA, read in part, is TGTGCTAGCAGTGGGGGGGACTATGCTGAGCAGTTC. It yields the protein CASSGGDYAEQF. The whole CDR3 region reads CASSGGDYAEQFF. Supplemented by reference TRBV29 and TRBJ2-1, the full variable domain reads DMKVTQMPRYLIKRMGENVLLECGQDMSHETMYWYRQDPGLGLQLIYISYDVDSNSEGDIPKGYRVSRKKREHFSLILDSAKTNQTSVYFCASSGGDYAEQFFGPGTRLTVL.

Worth noting for this clone: Any gene name here is a mouse gene name. The CDR3 extends 1 residue past the end of the read, so its final part is completed from the germline J gene. The chain has TRBV26 and TRBJ2-4; D tentatively fits TRBD1 or TRBD2 (6 bases each). V lost 4 bases to trimming and J lost 0 bases, with 8 bases between them. This CDR3 is 14 amino acids long. In germline, CDR1 is KGHPV, CDR2 FQNQEV (reference sequence). Incomplete CDR3 DNA: TGTGCCAGCAGTCGGGGGCGAAGTCAAAACACCTTGTAC. The encoded protein is CASSRGRSQNTLY. The full CDR3 is CASSRGRSQNTLYF.

On this clone itself: The genes are named according to mouse. The read terminates 1 residue before the CDR3 end, so the remaining end is supplied by the germline J gene. V is TRBV31 and J is TRBJ2-5, with 9 bases identical to TRBD1. CDR1 GKSSPN and CDR2 SITVG come from the germline V gene. This CDR3 is 13 amino acids long. Trimming at V came to 3 bases and at J to 4 bases, leaving 2 bases not matched to a gene. The CDR3: CAWSRDREDTQYF. The DNA read from the CDR3 is TGTGCCTGGAGCCGGGACAGGGAAGACACCCAGTAC.

As to this clone: Mouse germline and gene names are used. The read ends 1 residue early relative to the CDR3; the germline J gene fills the gap. The rearrangement joins TRBV3 to TRBJ1-3, with D maybe TRBD1 (6 bases). CDR1 and CDR2 (germline): SNHLY, FYNGKV (reference sequence). With 1 base removed from V and 0 bases from J, the gap between germline ends came to 10 bases. The CDR3 is 16 amino acids. Partial CDR3 DNA: TGTGCCAGCAGCTTAGTCAGGGGTAATTCTGGAAATACGCTCTAT. Translation: CASSLVRGNSGNTLY. The whole CDR3 sequence is CASSLVRGNSGNTLYF.

For this clone: Gene names and germline refer to mouse. The read is 1 residue too short to cover the CDR3 end, so that end is filled in from the germline J gene. The chain combines TRBV5 with TRBJ2-7; 8 positions agree with TRBD2. Germline CDR1 LGHNA, CDR2 YNLKQL (reference sequence). The CDR3 length is 14 residues. The CDR3 sequence: CAAAKIPGGWEQYF. CDR3 DNA, as far as it was read: TGTGCAGCAGCCAAGATCCCTGGGGGGTGGGAACAGTAC.

On this clone itself: Genes here carry mouse names. The read ends 1 residue shy of where the CDR3 ends; the end is completed using the germline J gene. The chain is built from TRBV13-1 and TRBJ1-5; the match to TRBD1 covers 11 bases. V was pared by 7 bases and J by 3 bases, with 0 bases of the junction left unmatched. The length of the CDR3 is 13 residues. Germline assignment: CDR1 NSHNY and CDR2 SYGAGN. The part of the CDR3 DNA that was read is TGTGCCAGCGGGACAGGGGGCAACCAGGCTCCGCTT. As protein: CASGTGGNQAPL. The whole CDR3 is CASGTGGNQAPLF.

Comments on this clone: The gene symbols are mouse symbols. The read terminates 1 residue ahead of where the CDR3 ends, so the germline J gene completes it. The chain combines TRBV16 with TRBJ1-3, with 7 bases matching TRBD1. CDR3 length equals 16 residues. Per germline, CDR1 SGHSA and CDR2 FRNQAP. The V and J ends lost 4 bases and 2 bases, in that order; junction bases with no gene match: 8. The CDR3 sequence is CASSSPGTGAGNTLYF. The sequenced part of the CDR3 DNA is TGTGCAAGCAGCTCGCCCGGCACAGGGGCTGGAAATACGCTCTAT.

Notes on this clone: Mouse names are used for the genes. The DNA ends 1 residue before the CDR3 does, and the rest of the CDR3 is filled in from the germline J gene. The V gene is TRBV1, the J gene TRBJ2-7, with D hard to call. This CDR3 has 12 amino acids. The ends were cut back, 1 base at V and 4 bases at J, with 5 bases in the middle. Germline CDR1 is NSQYPW and CDR2 is LRSPGD (reference sequence). This chain's CDR3 is CTCSAGNYEQYF. The CDR3 bases that were read are TGCACCTGCAGTGCAGGCAATTATGAACAGTAC.

Note on this clone: Gene names denote mouse genes. The read ends 1 residue before the CDR3 terminus; that terminus is restored from the germline J gene. This chain uses TRBV13-2 with TRBJ2-1; unclear D gene. Deletions cut 0 bases from V and 1 base from J, with 11 bases between. The CDR3 contains 16 residues. CDR1 NNHNN and CDR2 SYGAGS come from the germline V gene (reference sequence). The sequenced CDR3 bases are TGTGCCAGCGGTGATGCCGGCGACACCAACTATGCTGAGCAGTTC. The encoded protein is CASGDAGDTNYAEQF. The entire CDR3 protein is CASGDAGDTNYAEQFF.

A note on this clone: The genes are named according to mouse. The missing CDR3 end, 1 residue past where the read stops, is filled in from the germline J gene. V and J are TRBV31 and TRBJ2-5; D is perhaps TRBD1 or TRBD2 (6 bases each). The CDR3 has 13 residues. The ends were cut back, 4 bases at V and 6 bases at J, with 14 bases in the middle. The germline gives CDR1 GKSSPN, CDR2 SITVG. CDR3 in amino acids: CAWNLGGWDTQYF. Partial CDR3 DNA: TGTGCCTGGAATCTAGGGGGGTGGGACACCCAGTAC.

Comment on this clone: Gene names denote mouse genes. The CDR3 end falls 1 residue outside the read, so it is completed with the germline J gene. The chain carries TRBV26 and TRBJ1-6; D call uncertain. TRBJ1-6 is an open reading frame whose function is uncertain. CDR1 KGHPV and CDR2 FQNQEV come from the germline V gene (reference sequence). The germline V and J ends were trimmed by 4 bases and 3 bases, with 7 bases remaining between them. This CDR3 has 14 amino acids. CDR3 bases read: TGTGCCAGCAGTCCGGACGGCTATAATTCGCCCCTCTAC. Its protein product is CASSPDGYNSPLY. The full CDR3 is CASSPDGYNSPLYF.

On this clone: All gene names here are mouse names. The CDR3 goes on 1 residue after the read ends, and that part is filled in from the germline J gene. This chain links TRBV31 with TRBJ2-1, with D possibly matching TRBD2 (5 bases). Germline CDR1 GKSSPN, CDR2 SITVG. V was trimmed by 0 bases and J by 0 bases, leaving 6 bases between them. This CDR3 comprises 14 residues. CDR3 DNA (partial): TGTGCCTGGAGTCTCTGGGTTAACTATGCTGAGCAGTTC. Translating gives CAWSLWVNYAEQF. The entire CDR3 is CAWSLWVNYAEQFF.

In regard to this clone: Here the gene names and germline are mouse. The CDR3 is cut off 1 residue early in the read; its end comes from the germline J gene. The chain links TRBV13-1 to TRBJ2-7, with 10 bases that match TRBD2. After removal of 2 bases from V and 6 bases from J, the junction contained 5 bases not matched to a gene. The CDR3 has 14 residues. Germline V lookup: CDR1 NSHNY, CDR2 SYGAGN. The sequenced CDR3 bases are TGTGCCAGCAGTGAGACTGGGGGGCGGAGTGAACAGTAC. Amino acids: CASSETGGRSEQY. The complete CDR3 sequence is CASSETGGRSEQYF.

Notes on this clone: All gene names here are mouse names. The DNA read from the CDR3 is TGCTCCAGCAGTCAACAGGGGTATGCAGAAACGCTGTAT. It is translated as CSSSQQGYAETLY. The complete CDR3 reads CSSSQQGYAETLYF. The rearrangement uses TRBV23 and TRBJ2-3; the table gives TRBD1 as D, unverified against the DNA. The read ends 1 residue before the CDR3 terminus; that terminus is restored from the germline J gene. Per the germline V gene, CDR1 is KGHTA and CDR2 is FQNQQP. The CDR3 is made up of 14 amino acids.

A word on this clone: Gene names and germline match the mouse. The read ends 1 residue before the CDR3 terminus; that terminus is restored from the germline J gene. The chain recombines TRBV16 with TRBJ1-1; no clear D. The CDR3 covers 13 residues. From germline, CDR1 is SGHSA and CDR2 FRNQAP. V was trimmed by 2 bases and J by 1 base, leaving 5 bases between them. CDR3 bases read: TGTGCAAGCAGCTTAACGGGGAACACAGAAGTCTTC. Protein: CASSLTGNTEVF. The whole CDR3 sequence is CASSLTGNTEVFF.

Comment on this clone: Germline and genes: mouse. Read sequence stops 1 residue before the CDR3 end, and the germline J gene provides the missing end. The rearrangement links TRBV29 to TRBJ2-7, with 12 bases that match TRBD2. There are 13 residues in the CDR3. Germline V lookup: CDR1 MSHET, CDR2 SYDVDS. V dropped 8 bases and J dropped 4; count of bases not matched to a gene: 3. Partial CDR3 DNA: TGTGCTAGCCCGGGACTGGGGGGTTATGAACAGTAC. The encoded protein is CASPGLGGYEQY. The whole CDR3 region reads CASPGLGGYEQYF. Full variable domain (outside the CDR3, taken from reference TRBV29 and TRBJ2-7): DMKVTQMPRYLIKRMGENVLLECGQDMSHETMYWYRQDPGLGLQLIYISYDVDSNSEGDIPKGYRVSRKKREHFSLILDSAKTNQTSVYFCASPGLGGYEQYFGPGTRLTVL.

In the case of this clone: Each gene name is a mouse one. The read gets to within 1 residue of the CDR3 end, and the germline J gene fills in the rest. This chain uses TRBV26 with TRBJ2-3; D possibly matches TRBD1 or TRBD2 (5 bases each). This CDR3 has 15 amino acids. Between the trimmed V and J ends, which lost 3 bases and 0 bases, there was a span of 10 bases. CDR1 is KGHPV and CDR2 is FQNQEV in the germline V gene (reference sequence). CDR3 bases read: TGTGCCAGCAGTCTTTTGGGGCGAAGTGCAGAAACGCTGTAT. Its translation: CASSLLGRSAETLY. The CDR3 in its entirety is CASSLLGRSAETLYF.

Of note for this clone: Germline is not matched at one junction end, which may reflect a read error. The gene symbols are mouse symbols. The read gets to within 1 residue of the CDR3 end, and the germline J gene fills in the rest. Additional DNA sequences in this sample encode the identical CDR3. V and J are TRBV29 and TRBJ1-3; 7 bases line up with TRBD1. CDR3 length: 15 residues. Germline assignment: CDR1 MSHET and CDR2 SYDVDS. The sequenced part of the CDR3 DNA is TGTGCTAGCAGTACCAGGGGGGTTTCTGGAAACACGCTCTAT. This gives the protein CASSTRGVSGNTLY. The whole CDR3 protein reads CASSTRGVSGNTLYF. Variable domain in full (rest from reference TRBV29 and TRBJ1-3): DMKVTQMPRYLIKRMGENVLLECGQDMSHETMYWYRQDPGLGLQLIYISYDVDSNSEGDIPKGYRVSRKKREHFSLILDSAKTNQTSVYFCASSTRGVSGNTLYFGEGSRLIVV.

About this clone: The genes are named according to mouse. Read data end 1 residue before the CDR3 end; the end is taken from the germline J gene. The genes are TRBV5 and TRBJ2-7; 7 bases line up with TRBD2. This CDR3 contains 15 residues. Germline assignment: CDR1 LGHNA and CDR2 YNLKQL (reference sequence). J was trimmed by 3 bases and V by 2 bases; bases with no gene match: 7. The CDR3: CASSQTAPGGYEQYF. The CDR3 DNA, read in part, is TGTGCCAGCAGCCAAACCGCGCCTGGGGGCTATGAACAGTAC.

With regard to this clone: Gene names and germline refer to mouse. The read is 1 residue too short to cover the CDR3 end, so that end is filled in from the germline J gene. This chain joins TRBV14 and TRBJ1-1; D remains ambiguous. V shed 5 bases and J shed 1 base, with 12 bases lying between them. In germline, CDR1 is SGHDT, CDR2 FRDEAV. This CDR3 is 14 amino acids long. The CDR3 bases that were read are TGTGCCAGCAGCGAGGTGGTTCTAAACACAGAAGTCTTC. Translation: CASSEVVLNTEVF. The full CDR3 is CASSEVVLNTEVFF.

As to this clone: An end of the junction differs from the germline gene, which may be a read error. Genes and germline are mouse. The read halts 1 residue ahead of the CDR3 end, with the missing end drawn from the germline J gene. V and J are TRBV13-3 and TRBJ1-3; the D gene is possibly TRBD1 (5 bases). The CDR3 totals 15 residues. Germline V lookup: CDR1 NNHDY, CDR2 SYVADS. CDR3 bases read: TGTGCCAGCCCTGGGGGGTCCCATTCTGGAAATCCGCTCTAT. Translating gives CASPGGSHSGNPLY. The full CDR3 protein reads CASPGGSHSGNPLYF.

Comment on this clone: A read error may account for a junction end that differs from germline. Genes here carry mouse names. The CDR3 is cut off 1 residue early in the read; its end comes from the germline J gene. Other DNA sequences in the same sample also yield this CDR3. The rearrangement joins TRBV4 to TRBJ1-5, with D unresolved. The V gene's germline CDR1 is LGHDT and CDR2 YNNKQL (reference sequence). The CDR3 totals 13 residues. CDR3 bases read: TGTGCCCGCAGCTCAACCGTCAACCAGGCTCCGCTT. Amino acids: CARSSTVNQAPL. In full, the CDR3 reads CARSSTVNQAPLF.

This clone was detected a few times. Gene names follow the mouse nomenclature. The sequence runs out 1 residue before the end of the CDR3; the remainder is reconstructed from the germline J gene. The chain has TRBV12-2 and TRBJ2-7; TRBD2 aligns across 10 bases. The CDR3 extends over 15 amino acids. V lost 0 bases to trimming and J lost 7 bases; unmatched junction nucleotides: 8. The germline V gene encodes CDR1 SGHLS and CDR2 HYDKME. The CDR3 spells CASSLGLGGRREQYF. The CDR3 DNA, read in part, is TGTGCCAGCTCTCTCGGGCTGGGGGGGCGAAGAGAACAGTAC.